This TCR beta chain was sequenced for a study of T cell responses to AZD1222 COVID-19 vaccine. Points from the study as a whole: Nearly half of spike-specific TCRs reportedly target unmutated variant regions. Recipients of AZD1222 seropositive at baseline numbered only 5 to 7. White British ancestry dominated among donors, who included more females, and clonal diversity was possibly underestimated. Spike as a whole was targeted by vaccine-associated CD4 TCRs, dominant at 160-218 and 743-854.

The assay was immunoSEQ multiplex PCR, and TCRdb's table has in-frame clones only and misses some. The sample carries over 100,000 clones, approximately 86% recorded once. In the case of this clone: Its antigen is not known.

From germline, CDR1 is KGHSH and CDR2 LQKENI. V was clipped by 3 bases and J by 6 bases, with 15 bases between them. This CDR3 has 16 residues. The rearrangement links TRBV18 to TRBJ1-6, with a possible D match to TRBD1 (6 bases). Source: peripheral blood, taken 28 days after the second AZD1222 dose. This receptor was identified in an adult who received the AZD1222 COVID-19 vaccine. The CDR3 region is CASSPGLGAGNSPLHF. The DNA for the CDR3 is TGTGCCAGCTCACCCGGTCTGGGGGCCGGTAATTCACCCCTCCACTTT. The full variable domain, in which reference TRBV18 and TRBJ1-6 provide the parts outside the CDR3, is NAGVMQNPRHLVRRRGQEARLRCSPMKGHSHVYWYRQLPEEGLKFMVYLQKENIIDESGMPKERFSAEFPKEGPSILRIQQVVRGDSAAYFCASSPGLGAGNSPLHFGNGTRLTVT.